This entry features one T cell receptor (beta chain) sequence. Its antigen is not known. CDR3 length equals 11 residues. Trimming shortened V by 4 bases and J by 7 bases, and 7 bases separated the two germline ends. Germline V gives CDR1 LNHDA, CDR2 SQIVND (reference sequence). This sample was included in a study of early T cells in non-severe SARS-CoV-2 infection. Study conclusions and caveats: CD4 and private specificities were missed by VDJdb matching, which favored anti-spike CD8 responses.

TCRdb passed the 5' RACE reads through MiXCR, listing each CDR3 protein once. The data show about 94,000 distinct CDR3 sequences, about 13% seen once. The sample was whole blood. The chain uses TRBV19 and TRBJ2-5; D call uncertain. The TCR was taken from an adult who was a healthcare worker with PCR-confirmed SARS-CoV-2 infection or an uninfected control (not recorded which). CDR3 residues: CASSSLGTQYF. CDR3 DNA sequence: TGTGCCAGTAGTAGCTTAGGGACCCAGTACTTC. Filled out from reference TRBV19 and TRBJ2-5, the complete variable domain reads DGGITQSPKYLFRKEGQNVTLSCEQNLNHDAMYWYRQDPGQGLRLIYYSQIVNDFQKGDIAEGYSVSREKKESFPLTVTSAQKNPTAFYLCASSSLGTQYFGPGTRLLVL.